One T cell receptor (beta chain) is described in this entry. There is no known antigen for this receptor. Base qualities were left out, and no much larger clone turns up one base away. In the paper's terms, the time point label means: about 28 days (+/-7) after the second vaccine dose. AZD1222 recipients whose second dose came at about 4 weeks and those whose second dose came at about 12 weeks were combined into one group, since spike-specific TCR depth and breadth did not differ between the two schedules. Vaccinee samples came from UK trials COV001 and COV002, including a single-blind randomized controlled phase 2/3 trial of AZD1222 (ChAdOx1 nCoV-19) in healthy adults. For TCRbeta chain sequencing, PBMC samples were collected from trial participants at day 0 and at day 28 after the second dose. These data come from a study of T cell responses to AZD1222 COVID-19 vaccine (dated by TCRdb to about 2021). As for the study more broadly: TCR sequencing was performed for 230 to 250 trial participants, of whom about 200 were given two doses of AZD1222 and roughly 25 were given two doses of MenACWY control vaccine. Trial participants were enrolled into age subgroups of 18-55, 56-69 and 70-plus years, which contained about 150, 27 and 61 TCR-sequenced participants, respectively. The investigation overall reported the following: The vaccine-associated CD4 TCRs covered the entire spike protein, and the dominant responses fell in regions 160-218 and 743-854. The 56-69-year group was small, and its depth increase did not reach significance, likely because of low power. A significant rise in spike-specific TCR breadth and depth was observed after two AZD1222 doses relative to day 0 and relative to MenACWY recipients. Nearly half of unique spike-specific TCRs reportedly recognized epitopes outside regions mutated in the B.1.351 and B.1.1.7 variants. No day 14 peak-response samples were available, so repertoires were characterized only after the peak T cell response. Participants were mostly white British, with more females than males. The authors suggested clonal diversity may have been underestimated. Conclusions about previously exposed vaccinees are limited because only six or seven AZD1222 recipients were SARS-CoV-2 seropositive at baseline.

The CDR3 regions of human TCRbeta chains were analyzed by immunosequencing. In the authors' own workflow: TCRs in the repertoires were compared against a reference library of SARS-CoV-2-specific TCRs that had been generated with the MIRA antigen-specificity platform. Breadth meant the fraction of unique TCRs that were SARS-CoV-2-associated, whereas depth meant the fraction of total T cells that were SARS-CoV-2-associated. Using the MIRA data, each spike-specific TCR was assigned both to the spike region to which the TCR was reactive and to a CD4 or CD8 class. Log10-transformed breadth and depth values were compared by one-way ANOVA with Sidak's multiple comparisons tests. The source is immuneACCESS, and TCRdb retained only in-frame sequences with V and J called. Part of the clones is not carried over; for the studies checked, unresolved V genes explain less than half of this, and the remainder is unexplained. The DNA gave D and trimming, while V, J and clone size come from that table. The sample yields 150,000 to 200,000 clones; 85% to 95% were counted once. Under 6% of the sample rests with the top ten.

V and J lose 2 bases and 3 bases, and a span of 11 bases separates them. Reading from cysteine to phenylalanine, the CDR3 counts 15 amino acids. The only DNA kept is the CDR3, 45 bases in frame from the first base. From the germline V gene, CDR1 is SGHRS and CDR2 is YFSETQ. The chain joins TRBV5-1 to TRBJ1-4; the D gene lacks a confident call. The receptor was isolated from an adult who received the AZD1222 COVID-19 vaccine. This specimen consisted of peripheral blood, obtained 28 days after the second AZD1222 dose. The CDR3 loop reads CASSLGGLANEKLFF. In nucleotides, the sequence is TGCGCCAGCAGCTTAGGAGGGCTGGCTAATGAAAAACTGTTTTTT.